The T cell receptor beta chain under discussion was sequenced for a study of T-cell memory formation after mild COVID-19. Study observations and caveats: Day 15 to 85 contracting clones showed balanced CD4/CD8; later expanders leaned CD4+. Largely, contracting CD4+ clones fell within CM and EM, and contracting CD8+ clones within EMRA.

This clonotype was picked up many times. Its antigen is still unknown. 5'RACE with constant-segment primers yielded barcoded, UMI-tagged TCR alpha and TCR beta cDNA libraries. One entry per CDR3 protein, called by TCRdb with MiXCR from the 5' RACE reads. The sample lists fewer than 350,000 distinct CDR3 sequences, around 15% seen once, with 20% to 25% in the top ten. Germline V gene sequence: CDR1 MGHRA, CDR2 YSYEKL. Trimming left V 0 bases short and J 9 bases short, with 17 bases between. This CDR3 spans 15 amino acids. This chain links TRBV4-1 with TRBJ2-5, with D possibly matching TRBD2 (6 bases). The TCR originated in a man aged 18 to 30 who had mild COVID-19 (a few samples of this study predate the infection). Cell type and time point are not known. The sample taken for sequencing was PBMCs or a T cell subset sorted from them (not recorded which). The CDR3 nucleotides are TGCGCCAGCAGCCAAGACTCAGGAGGGGCAAGAGCCCAGTACTTC. Encoded protein: CASSQDSGGARAQYF.